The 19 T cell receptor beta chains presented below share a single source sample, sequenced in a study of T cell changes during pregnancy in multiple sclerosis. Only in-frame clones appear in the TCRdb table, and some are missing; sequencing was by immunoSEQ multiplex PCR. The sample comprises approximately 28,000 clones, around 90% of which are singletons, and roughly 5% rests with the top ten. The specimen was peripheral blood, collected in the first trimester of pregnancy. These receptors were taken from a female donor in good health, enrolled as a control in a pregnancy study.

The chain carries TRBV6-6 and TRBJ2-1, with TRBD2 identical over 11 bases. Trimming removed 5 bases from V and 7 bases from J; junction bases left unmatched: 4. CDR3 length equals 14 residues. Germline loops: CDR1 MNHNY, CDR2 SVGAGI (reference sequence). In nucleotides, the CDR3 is TGTGCCAGCAGTACTAGCGGGAGTGCGAATGAGCAGTTCTTC. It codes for CASSTSGSANEQFF.

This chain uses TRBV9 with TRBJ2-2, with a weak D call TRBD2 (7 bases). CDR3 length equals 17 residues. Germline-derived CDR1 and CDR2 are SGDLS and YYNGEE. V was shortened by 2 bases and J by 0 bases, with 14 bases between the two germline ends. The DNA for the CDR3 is TGTGCCAGCAGCGTTCTCTCGGGGGGCGCGAACACCGGGGAGCTGTTTTTT. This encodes CASSVLSGGANTGELFF. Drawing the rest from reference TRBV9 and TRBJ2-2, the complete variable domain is DSGVTQTPKHLITATGQRVTLRCSPRSGDLSVYWYQQSLDQGLQFLIQYYNGEERAKGNILERFSAQQFPDLHSELNLSSLELGDSALYFCASSVLSGGANTGELFFGEGSRLTVL.

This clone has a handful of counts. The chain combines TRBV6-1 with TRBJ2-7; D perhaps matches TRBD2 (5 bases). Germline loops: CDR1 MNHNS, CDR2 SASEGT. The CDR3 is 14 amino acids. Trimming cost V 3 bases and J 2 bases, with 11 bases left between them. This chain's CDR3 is CASSDEGPTYEQYF. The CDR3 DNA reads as TGTGCCAGCAGTGATGAGGGCCCCACCTACGAGCAGTACTTC.

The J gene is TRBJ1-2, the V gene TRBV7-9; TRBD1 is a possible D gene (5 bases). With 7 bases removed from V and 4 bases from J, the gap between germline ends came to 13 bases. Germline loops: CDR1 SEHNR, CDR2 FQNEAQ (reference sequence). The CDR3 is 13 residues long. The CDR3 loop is CASTIVGPYGYTF. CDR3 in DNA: TGTGCCAGCACCATTGTGGGGCCCTATGGCTACACCTTC.

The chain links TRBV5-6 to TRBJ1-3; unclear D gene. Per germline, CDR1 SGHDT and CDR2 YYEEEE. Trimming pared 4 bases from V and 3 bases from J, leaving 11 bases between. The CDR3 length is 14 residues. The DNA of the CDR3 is TGTGCCAGCAGCCTCGGGGAACTTGGAAACACCATATATTTT. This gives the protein CASSLGELGNTIYF.

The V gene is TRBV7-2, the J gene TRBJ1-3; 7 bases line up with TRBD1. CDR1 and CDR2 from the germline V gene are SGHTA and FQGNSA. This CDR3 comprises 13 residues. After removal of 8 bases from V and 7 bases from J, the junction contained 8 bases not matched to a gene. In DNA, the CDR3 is TGTGCCAGCCTGAGCAGGGGGTCGAACACCATATATTTT. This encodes CASLSRGSNTIYF.

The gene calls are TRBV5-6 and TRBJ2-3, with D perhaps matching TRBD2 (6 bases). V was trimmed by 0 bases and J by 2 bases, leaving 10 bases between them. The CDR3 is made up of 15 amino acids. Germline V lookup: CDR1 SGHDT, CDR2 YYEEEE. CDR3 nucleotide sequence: TGTGCCAGCAGCTTGGTGACTAGGCCCACAGATACGCAGTATTTT. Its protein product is CASSLVTRPTDTQYF.

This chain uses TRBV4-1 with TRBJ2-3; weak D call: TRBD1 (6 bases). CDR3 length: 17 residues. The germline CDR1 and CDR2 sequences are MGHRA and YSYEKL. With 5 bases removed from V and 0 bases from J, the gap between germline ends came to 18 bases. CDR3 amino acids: CASSTKPRDTSTDTQYF. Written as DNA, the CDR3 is TGCGCCAGCAGCACAAAACCACGGGACACCAGCACAGATACGCAGTATTTT.

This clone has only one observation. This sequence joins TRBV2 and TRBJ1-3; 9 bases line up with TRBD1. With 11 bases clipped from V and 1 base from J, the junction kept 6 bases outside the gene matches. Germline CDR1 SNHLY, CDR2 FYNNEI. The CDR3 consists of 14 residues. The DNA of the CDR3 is TGTGCCGAGCAGGGACAGGGTTCTGGAAACACCATATATTTT. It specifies CAEQGQGSGNTIYF. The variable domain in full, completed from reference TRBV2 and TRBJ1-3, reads EPEVTQTPSHQVTQMGQEVILRCVPISNHLYFYWYRQILGQKVEFLVSFYNNEISEKSEIFDDQFSVERPDGSNFTLKIRSTKLEDSAMYFCAEQGQGSGNTIYFGEGSWLTVV.

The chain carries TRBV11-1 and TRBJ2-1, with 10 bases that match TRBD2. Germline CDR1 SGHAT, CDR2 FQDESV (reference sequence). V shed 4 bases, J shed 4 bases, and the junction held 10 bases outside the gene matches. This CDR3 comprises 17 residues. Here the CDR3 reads CASSSLGSSGGYNEQFF. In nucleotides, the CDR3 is TGTGCCAGCAGCTCCCTCGGGAGTAGCGGGGGGTACAATGAGCAGTTCTTC.

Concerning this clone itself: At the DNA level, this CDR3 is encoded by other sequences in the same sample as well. The CDR3 protein is CAWRITGPGGYTF. In DNA, the CDR3 is TGTGCCTGGAGAATAACAGGGCCGGGGGGCTACACCTTC. The chain links TRBV30 to TRBJ1-2; D is possibly TRBD1 (6 bases). Between the trimmed V and J ends, which lost 3 bases and 8 bases, there was a span of 16 bases. CDR1 is GTSNPN, CDR2 SVGIG, per germline (reference sequence). The CDR3 is 13 residues long.

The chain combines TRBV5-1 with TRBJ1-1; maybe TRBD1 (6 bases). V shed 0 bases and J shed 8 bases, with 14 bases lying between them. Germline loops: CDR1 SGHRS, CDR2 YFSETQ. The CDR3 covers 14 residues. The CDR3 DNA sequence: TGCGCCAGCAGCTTGGCCGGTTTGGGGGCGGAAGCTTTCTTT. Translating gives CASSLAGLGAEAFF.

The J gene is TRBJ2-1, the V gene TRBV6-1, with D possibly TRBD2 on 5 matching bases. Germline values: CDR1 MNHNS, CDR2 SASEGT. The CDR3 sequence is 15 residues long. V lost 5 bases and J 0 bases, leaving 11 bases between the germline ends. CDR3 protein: CASSQDWGSYNEQFF. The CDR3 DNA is TGTGCCAGCAGTCAGGACTGGGGCTCCTACAATGAGCAGTTCTTC.

The CDR3 is CASSLGQGSGELFF. The CDR3 DNA reads TGTGCCAGCAGCTTGGGACAGGGATCCGGGGAGCTGTTTTTT. The chain recombines TRBV11-2 with TRBJ2-2, with TRBD1 matching 9 bases. V dropped 3 bases and J dropped 6; count of bases not matched to a gene: 2. The length of the CDR3 is 14 residues. The germline V gene has CDR1 SGHAT and CDR2 FQNNGV.

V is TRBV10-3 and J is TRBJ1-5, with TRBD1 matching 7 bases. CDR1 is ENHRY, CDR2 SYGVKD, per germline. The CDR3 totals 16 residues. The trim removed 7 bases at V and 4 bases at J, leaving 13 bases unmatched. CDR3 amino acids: CAIKDPTDRDNQPQHF. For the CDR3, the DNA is TGTGCCATCAAGGACCCGACCGACAGGGATAATCAGCCCCAGCATTTT.

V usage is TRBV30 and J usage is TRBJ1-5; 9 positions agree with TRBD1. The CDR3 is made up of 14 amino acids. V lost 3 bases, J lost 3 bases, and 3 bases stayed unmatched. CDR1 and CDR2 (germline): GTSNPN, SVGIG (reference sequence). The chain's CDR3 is CAWRGTGNNQPQHF. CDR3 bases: TGTGCCTGGAGAGGGACAGGGAACAATCAGCCCCAGCATTTT.

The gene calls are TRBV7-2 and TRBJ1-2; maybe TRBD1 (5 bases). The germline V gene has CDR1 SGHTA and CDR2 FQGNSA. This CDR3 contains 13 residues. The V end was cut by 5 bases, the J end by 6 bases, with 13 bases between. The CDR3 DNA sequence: TGTGCCAGCAGCCCTAACGGGGGGGATGGCTACACCTTC. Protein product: CASSPNGGDGYTF.

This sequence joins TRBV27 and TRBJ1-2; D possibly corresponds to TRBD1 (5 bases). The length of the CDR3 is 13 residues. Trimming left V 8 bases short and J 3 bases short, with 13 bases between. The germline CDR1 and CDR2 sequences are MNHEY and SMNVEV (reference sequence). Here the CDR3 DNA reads TGTGCCAGCCGGGACCGGGGGGACTATGGCTACACCTTC. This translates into CASRDRGDYGYTF.

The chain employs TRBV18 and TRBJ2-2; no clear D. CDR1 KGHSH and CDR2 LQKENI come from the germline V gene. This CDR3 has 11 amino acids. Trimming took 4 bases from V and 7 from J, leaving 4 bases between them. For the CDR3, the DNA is TGTGCCAGCTCACTAAACGGGGAGCTGTTTTTT. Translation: CASSLNGELFF. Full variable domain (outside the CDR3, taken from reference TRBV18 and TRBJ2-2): NAGVMQNPRHLVRRRGQEARLRCSPMKGHSHVYWYRQLPEEGLKFMVYLQKENIIDESGMPKERFSAEFPKEGPSILRIQQVVRGDSAAYFCASSLNGELFFGEGSRLTVL.